Listed here is a single TCR beta chain. As yet, its antigen is unknown. Some clones are missing from TCRdb's copy, which holds only in-frame ones; the method was immunoSEQ multiplex PCR. The sample consists of about 680,000 clones, about 90% of them appearing once. The sample belongs to a study of Ad26.COV2.S vaccination and SARS-CoV-2 variants. The wider study: Sample donor was a member of the COV1001 Ad26.COV2.S trial arm. Intramuscular Ad26.COV2.S doses were given once or twice, 56 days apart. Study-level results: The TCR breadth and depth analyses may have understated or missed part of the total T cell responses. Reportedly, after vaccination the spike-specific CD8+ and CD4+ T cell responses displayed substantial breadth.

Stated treatment: some 20 received Ad26.COV2.S at low or high dose, single or two shots; roughly 5 received placebo; per-sample allocation not given. It was on day 63 after the first vaccine or placebo injection that samples were taken. Losses at the gene ends were 3 bases for V and 6 bases for J; bases not matched to a gene: 5. The germline V gene has CDR1 SGHDT and CDR2 YYEEEE. The CDR3 length is 15 residues. The sequence derives from a person aged 18-65 years who received the Ad26.COV2.S COVID-19 vaccine or a placebo. The genes are TRBV5-6 and TRBJ2-1; 11 bases line up with TRBD2. The sample in question was peripheral blood, obtained in a trial of Ad26.COV2.S vaccine versus placebo. The CDR3 DNA is TGTGCCAGCAGCTCGGGACTAGCGGACTTCAATGAGCAGTTCTTC. This codes for CASSSGLADFNEQFF.